What follows are 27 T cell receptor beta chains derived from one specimen sequenced in a study of identical twins. TCRdb analysed the 5' RACE reads with MiXCR anew, one entry per CDR3 protein. The top ten hold about 0.27% of the sample, which has more than 1.5 million distinct CDR3 sequences, about 31% seen once. The sample was cord blood. These receptors were taken from a newborn girl in good health.

This chain joins TRBV5-1 and TRBJ1-5, with D unresolved. The V end lost 0 bases, the J end lost 4 bases, and 8 bases lay between the germline ends. The CDR3 contains 14 residues. Germline CDR1 SGHRS, CDR2 YFSETQ. The CDR3 spells CASSLAAENQPQHF. CDR3 bases: TGCGCCAGCAGCTTGGCTGCAGAAAATCAGCCCCAGCATTTT.

A few counts support this clonotype. The CDR3 here is CAIQASNSYEQYF. CDR3 nucleotides: TGTGCCATCCAAGCTAGCAACAGCTACGAGCAGTACTTC. J is TRBJ2-7 and V is TRBV10-3; TRBD2 might be the D (5 bases). From germline, CDR1 is ENHRY and CDR2 SYGVKD. The CDR3 extends over 13 amino acids. V shed 8 bases and J shed 3 bases, with 14 bases lying between them.

The rearrangement uses TRBV28 and TRBJ1-1; D is perhaps TRBD1 (5 bases). The CDR3 consists of 13 residues. The ends were cut back, 7 bases at V and 3 bases at J, with 12 bases in the middle. Germline values: CDR1 MDHEN, CDR2 SYDVKM. CDR3 in amino acids: CASIELRDTEAFF. The DNA of the CDR3 is TGTGCCAGCATTGAACTCAGGGACACTGAAGCTTTCTTT.

V and J are TRBV20-1 and TRBJ2-1; 10 bases align to TRBD2. The tail of the sequence fits TRBJ2-7 better, so the J call may be wrong. In germline, CDR1 is DFQATT, CDR2 SNEGSKA (reference sequence). This CDR3 comprises 15 residues. The CDR3 nucleotides are TGCAGTGCTTATCCAAGCGGGAGGGGGTACAATGAGCAGTACTTC. It encodes CSAYPSGRGYNEQYF.

V and J are TRBV5-1 and TRBJ2-3, with D perhaps TRBD2 (5 bases). The CDR3 spans 22 residues. Trimming removed 0 bases from V and 0 bases from J, with 29 bases in between. The V gene's germline CDR1 is SGHRS and CDR2 YFSETQ. This CDR3 reads CASSLDGRQLGPYSSSTDTQYF. CDR3 bases: TGCGCCAGCAGCTTGGACGGAAGGCAACTAGGGCCCTATTCATCTAGCACAGATACGCAGTATTTT.

On this clonotype itself: This may arise from a read error, as a much more abundant clone is one base away. The CDR3 loop is CATRAGGVYNEQFF. CDR3 coding DNA: TGTGCCACCAGAGCGGGAGGAGTCTACAATGAGCAGTTCTTC. The V gene is TRBV24-1, the J gene TRBJ2-1; 9 bases line up with TRBD2. The junction had 3 bases not matched to a gene; V was cut back by 7 bases and J by 3 bases. The germline gives CDR1 KGHDR, CDR2 SFDVKD. CDR3 size: 14 residues.

This clonotype was seen only a few times. The J gene is TRBJ1-4, the V gene TRBV28; TRBD1 matches 7 bases. The CDR3 is made up of 15 amino acids. J gave up 5 bases and V 3 bases, and 6 bases lay outside the gene matches. Germline V gene data show CDR1 as MDHEN and CDR2 as SYDVKM. In DNA, the CDR3 is TGTGCCAGCAGTTTGTCGACAGGGTTAAATGAAAAACTGTTTTTT. It specifies CASSLSTGLNEKLFF.

The chain recombines TRBV7-2 with TRBJ2-5; D gene uncertain. The CDR3 extends over 15 amino acids. Trimming removed 0 bases from V and 1 base from J, with 9 bases in between. The germline CDR1 and CDR2 sequences are SGHTA and FQGNSA. The CDR3 nucleotides read TGTGCCAGCAGCTTAGCGGTCCTCTTCCAAGAGACCCAGTACTTC. It specifies CASSLAVLFQETQYF.

This chain connects TRBV5-1 to TRBJ2-5, with D unresolved. Trimming removed 1 base from V and 6 bases from J, with 16 bases in between. The CDR3 is 15 amino acids. Germline V CDR1 and CDR2: SGHRS, YFSETQ. In DNA form, the CDR3 reads TGCGCCAGCAGCTTGTATACAGTAGGCAAAAAGACCCAGTACTTC. This codes for CASSLYTVGKKTQYF.

The chain has TRBV4-2 and TRBJ2-1; 10 bases agree with TRBD2. Germline V CDR1 and CDR2: LGHNA, YNFKEQ. CDR3 size: 16 residues. The V segment lost 3 bases and the J segment 6 bases; nucleotides outside the gene matches: 8. CDR3 sequence (DNA): TGTGCCAGCAGCCAGGTTACTAGCGGGAAGGGCAATGAGCAGTTCTTC. It translates to CASSQVTSGKGNEQFF.

There are a few counts of this clonotype. V and J are TRBV12-3 or TRBV12-4 and TRBJ1-1; D call uncertain. The length of the CDR3 is 13 residues. V dropped 6 bases and J dropped 6 bases, with 14 bases sitting between them. The CDR3, as DNA: TGTGCCAGCAGCCGCGGGCCCCGGCCTGAAGCTTTCTTT. Amino acid sequence: CASSRGPRPEAFF.

Ten or more counts support this clonotype. V gene TRBV4-2 combines with J gene TRBJ2-7, with a tentative D call TRBD1 (5 bases). Per germline, CDR1 LGHNA and CDR2 YNFKEQ. The CDR3 totals 17 residues. Trimming left V 4 bases short and J 0 bases short, with 19 bases between. In nucleotides, the CDR3 is TGTGCCAGCAGCCCCCGATCTCAGGGATCAGACTCCTACGAGCAGTACTTC. Its protein product is CASSPRSQGSDSYEQYF.

V gene TRBV2 combines with J gene TRBJ1-3; no firm D call. The germline V gene has CDR1 SNHLY and CDR2 FYNNEI. The ends were cut back, 3 bases at V and 5 bases at J, with 5 bases in the middle. The CDR3 spans 12 residues. CDR3 DNA sequence: TGTGCCAGCAGTGAGCATAGAAACACCATATATTTT. Its translation: CASSEHRNTIYF.

The rearrangement uses TRBV2 and TRBJ2-7, with D perhaps given as TRBD1 or TRBD2 (5 bases each). This CDR3 is built from 15 residues. Germline-derived CDR1 and CDR2 are SNHLY and FYNNEI. Trimming stripped 4 bases from V and 6 bases from J, with 19 bases between. The CDR3 sequence is CASSGGFRQTSEQYF. In DNA, the CDR3 is TGTGCCAGCAGTGGGGGGTTTCGACAGACCTCCGAGCAGTACTTC.

The genes are TRBV7-9 and TRBJ1-1, with D possibly matching TRBD1 (6 bases). Germline V gene sequence: CDR1 SEHNR, CDR2 FQNEAQ (reference sequence). This CDR3 region has 15 residues. V lost 5 bases and J lost 5, with 18 bases in between. The CDR3 loop reads CASSAVGGGRTEAFF. The CDR3 DNA follows: TGTGCCAGCAGCGCCGTCGGTGGGGGCAGGACTGAAGCTTTCTTT.

This clonotype was picked up many times. J is TRBJ1-2 and V is TRBV7-9; D is undetermined. Per germline, CDR1 SEHNR and CDR2 FQNEAQ (reference sequence). The germline V and J ends were trimmed by 1 base and 4 bases, with 7 bases remaining between them. This CDR3 has 13 amino acids. The CDR3 sequence is CASSLGASYGYTF. CDR3 coding DNA: TGTGCCAGCAGCTTAGGCGCTAGCTATGGCTACACCTTC.

The gene calls are TRBV5-1 and TRBJ2-2, with TRBD2 identical over 7 bases. The CDR3 totals 17 residues. The V and J ends lost 4 bases and 0 bases, in that order; junction bases with no gene match: 9. The germline V gene encodes CDR1 SGHRS and CDR2 YFSETQ. Written as DNA, the CDR3 is TGCGCCAGCAGCCCGCGGGACTACAACACGAACACCGGGGAGCTGTTTTTT. This encodes CASSPRDYNTNTGELFF.

This chain links TRBV28 with TRBJ2-7; D gene uncertain. Trimming cost V 7 bases and J 2 bases, with 9 bases left between them. The CDR3 is made up of 12 amino acids. CDR1 and CDR2 (germline): MDHEN, SYDVKM. CDR3 amino acids: CASMRPPYEQYF. CDR3 nucleotide sequence: TGTGCCAGCATGAGGCCACCCTACGAGCAGTACTTC.

This clonotype was recorded at least ten times. The J gene is TRBJ2-1, the V gene TRBV20-1; 7 bases align to TRBD2. Per germline, CDR1 DFQATT and CDR2 SNEGSKA (reference sequence). CDR3 length: 14 residues. V shed 5 bases, J shed 0 bases, and the junction held 4 bases outside the gene matches. The CDR3 bases are TGCAGTGCTCCTAGCGGTAGCTCCTACAATGAGCAGTTCTTC. This translates into CSAPSGSSYNEQFF.

This clonotype has more than one count but fewer than ten. V and J are TRBV6-6 and TRBJ2-3; 12 bases line up with TRBD2. CDR1 is MNHNY and CDR2 is SVGAGI in the germline V gene (reference sequence). CDR3 size: 17 residues. With V trimmed by 5 bases and J by 6 bases, 12 bases remained unmatched. In nucleotides, the CDR3 is TGTGCCAGCAGTAAGAACCTAGCGGGGGGGCCAGGGGATACGCAGTATTTT. Protein: CASSKNLAGGPGDTQYF.

This chain joins TRBV10-3 and TRBJ2-3; D perhaps matches TRBD2 (5 bases). This CDR3 is 13 amino acids long. Germline CDR1 is ENHRY and CDR2 is SYGVKD. V was pared by 3 bases and J by 8 bases, with 12 bases between. CDR3 region: CAISDSLSGTQYF. The CDR3 DNA is TGTGCCATCAGTGACTCCTTGAGCGGTACGCAGTATTTT.

This clonotype was seen a handful of times. This chain uses TRBV28 with TRBJ2-3, with D unclear. The CDR3 spans 8 residues. CDR1 is MDHEN, CDR2 SYDVKM, per germline. The CDR3 nucleotides are TGTACCTCAGATACGCAGTATTTT. Its protein product is CTSDTQYF.

For this clonotype: Just one base apart from a much larger clone, this may be a read error. The chain has TRBV4-1 and TRBJ2-3; 9 bases are a match to TRBD1. V lost 4 bases, J lost 6 bases, and 8 bases stayed unmatched. The germline V gene encodes CDR1 MGHRA and CDR2 YSYEKL. This CDR3 comprises 15 residues. The CDR3 nucleotides read TGCGCCAGCAGCCGACACGGACAGGGGAGGGATACGCAGTATTTT. It is translated as CASSRHGQGRDTQYF.

The chain joins TRBV29-1 to TRBJ2-2; TRBD1 is a possible D gene (5 bases). The CDR3 has 13 residues. Germline V gene sequence: CDR1 SQVTM, CDR2 ANQGSEA. The CDR3: CTSIRENTGELFF. The CDR3 coding sequence is TGCACCAGCATCAGGGAGAACACCGGGGAGCTGTTTTTT.

Note on this clonotype: No conserved phenylalanine or tryptophan is present at the end of the CDR3, so a read error is the likely explanation. CDR3: CASTNRVNSPLHY. CDR3 DNA sequence: TGTGCCAGTACTAACAGGGTTAATTCACCTCTCCACTAT. The chain recombines TRBV2 with TRBJ1-6, with D perhaps TRBD1 (6 bases). The CDR3 contains 13 residues. The germline V gene has CDR1 SNHLY and CDR2 FYNNEI.

This chain links TRBV7-9 with TRBJ1-2, with 9 bases that match TRBD1. The length of the CDR3 is 16 residues. The J segment lost 4 bases and the V segment lost 2 bases, leaving 8 bases of the junction unmatched. From germline, CDR1 is SEHNR and CDR2 FQNEAQ (reference sequence). In nucleotides, the CDR3 is TGTGCCAGCAGCTTATATAACGGACAGGGGAGCTATGGCTACACCTTC. Protein product: CASSLYNGQGSYGYTF.

A few counts support this clonotype. V usage is TRBV27 and J usage is TRBJ2-7; 10 bases are a match to TRBD2. V shed 8 bases, J shed 2 bases, and the junction held 6 bases outside the gene matches. This CDR3 is built from 14 residues. Germline V gene sequence: CDR1 MNHEY, CDR2 SMNVEV (reference sequence). The CDR3 protein is CASGRLAGPYEQYF. For the CDR3, the DNA is TGTGCCAGCGGTCGACTAGCGGGCCCCTACGAGCAGTACTTC.